These 18 T cell receptor beta chains originate from one sample sequenced in a study of cytomegalovirus exposure and HLA in healthy donors (TCRdb year 2017). Preparation of the library involved the immunoSEQ multiplex PCR assay. A mixture of 60 forward primers for TCR Vbeta segments and 13 reverse primers for TCR Jbeta segments was used in the multiplex PCR. In its TCRdb copy, this immuneACCESS table keeps in-frame sequences only and misses some clones. Where compared with another copy, unresolved V genes explain less than half of these, and the others have no known cause. The sample has about 140,000 clones on record, roughly 65% of them singletons. The ten most abundant clones make up 3.5% to 5% of the sample. Sequencing used PBMCs. These receptors were taken from a man in his sixties in good health and CMV-seronegative.

This clone showed up just a few times. This chain links TRBV19 with TRBJ2-2; perhaps TRBD2 as D (5 bases). CDR1 is LNHDA, CDR2 SQIVND, per germline (reference sequence). This CDR3 is 17 amino acids long. Trimming stripped 6 bases from V and 3 bases from J, with 20 bases between. For the CDR3, the DNA is TGTGCCAGTAGGCCTTTAAGCGGCCGGGAAGACACCGGGGAGCTGTTTTTT. The encoded protein is CASRPLSGREDTGELFF.

As DNA, the CDR3 is TGTGCCAGCAGTGAAGTACACGTCTATGGCTACACCTTC. Protein: CASSEVHVYGYTF. The chain recombines TRBV6-1 with TRBJ1-2; D not resolved. Trimming cost V 1 base and J 4 bases, with 7 bases left between them. The CDR3 totals 13 residues. Germline CDR1 and CDR2: MNHNS and SASEGT.

The gene calls are TRBV5-1 and TRBJ1-1; D is perhaps TRBD1 (5 bases). This CDR3 spans 13 amino acids. Trimming left V 0 bases short and J 8 bases short, with 11 bases between. The germline V gene encodes CDR1 SGHRS and CDR2 YFSETQ. CDR3 sequence reads: CASSLDGGGEAFF. The CDR3 DNA follows: TGCGCCAGCAGCTTGGACGGGGGTGGGGAAGCTTTCTTT.

The CDR3 is CAISESATPYEQYF. The CDR3, as DNA: TGTGCCATCAGTGAGTCTGCCACTCCCTACGAGCAGTACTTC. The chain couples TRBV10-3 to TRBJ2-7; D gene uncertain. Germline V gives CDR1 ENHRY, CDR2 SYGVKD. The CDR3 length is 14 residues. V shed 0 bases and J shed 2 bases, with 8 bases lying between them.

The chain joins TRBV29-1 to TRBJ2-2; 8 bases agree with TRBD1. Germline trimming cut 5 bases from V and 3 bases from J; bases unmatched to any gene: 8. Germline CDR1 and CDR2: SQVTM and ANQGSEA. The CDR3 length is 15 residues. CDR3 DNA sequence: TGCAGCGTTTGGTCCGGACAGGGATACACCGGGGAGCTGTTTTTT. This encodes CSVWSGQGYTGELFF.

This rearrangement joins TRBV5-1 to TRBJ1-2; unclear D gene. The CDR3 has 16 residues. Germline-derived CDR1 and CDR2 are SGHRS and YFSETQ. Trimming shortened V by 0 bases and J by 2 bases, and 14 bases separated the two germline ends. CDR3 sequence: CASSLVSAGWNYGYTF. The CDR3 DNA follows: TGCGCCAGCAGCTTGGTGTCGGCAGGATGGAACTATGGCTACACCTTC. The full variable domain, with the rest looked up from reference TRBV5-1 and TRBJ1-2, is KAGVTQTPRYLIKTRGQQVTLSCSPISGHRSVSWYQQTPGQGLQFLFEYFSETQRNKGNFPGRFSGRQFSNSRSEMNVSTLELGDSALYLCASSLVSAGWNYGYTFGSGTRLTVV.

The sample holds a few counts of this clone. The chain carries TRBV6-6 and TRBJ1-2; D may be TRBD1 (6 bases). Germline-derived CDR1 and CDR2 are MNHNY and SVGAGI (reference sequence). V gave up 0 bases and J gave up 3 bases, with 8 bases separating them. This CDR3 is 14 amino acids long. The CDR3 is CASSYSAGDYGYTF. CDR3 nucleotide sequence: TGTGCCAGCAGTTACTCGGCAGGGGACTATGGCTACACCTTC.

The CDR3 sequence: CASSLRDRPDTEAFF. CDR3 nucleotides: TGTGCCAGCAGCCTCCGGGACAGGCCCGACACTGAAGCTTTCTTT. V and J are TRBV9 and TRBJ1-1; 8 bases are shared with TRBD1. The V gene's germline CDR1 is SGDLS and CDR2 YYNGEE. With V trimmed by 4 bases and J by 3 bases, 8 bases remained unmatched. The CDR3 sequence is 15 residues long.

The gene calls are TRBV4-2 and TRBJ1-4, with D possibly matching TRBD1 (5 bases). The CDR3 spans 16 residues. CDR1 and CDR2 from the germline V gene are LGHNA and YNFKEQ. The V end lost 0 bases, the J end lost 2 bases, and 10 bases lay between the germline ends. The CDR3 is CASSQDESGTNEKLFF. CDR3 DNA: TGTGCCAGCAGCCAAGATGAGTCAGGGACTAATGAAAAACTGTTTTTT.

This chain joins TRBV6-5 and TRBJ1-2; D uncertain. In germline, CDR1 is MNHEY, CDR2 SVGAGI. The CDR3 spans 14 residues. Trimming stripped 6 bases from V and 4 bases from J, with 15 bases between. This CDR3 reads CASREHTDAYGYTF. CDR3 DNA: TGTGCCAGCAGAGAACACACAGATGCCTATGGCTACACCTTC.

The chain carries TRBV10-2 and TRBJ2-5; tentative D call: TRBD2 (6 bases). The germline V and J ends were trimmed by 8 bases and 1 base, with 23 bases remaining between them. Germline CDR1 is WSHSY and CDR2 is SAAADI. This CDR3 contains 17 residues. CDR3 in amino acids: CASLGRGSKDPQETQYF. CDR3 nucleotide sequence: TGCGCCAGCCTTGGGCGGGGCTCAAAAGACCCCCAAGAGACCCAGTACTTC.

The CDR3 is CASSGLAGGGETQYF. As DNA, the CDR3 is TGTGCCAGCAGTGGACTAGCGGGAGGGGGTGAGACCCAGTACTTC. The chain recombines TRBV6-5 with TRBJ2-5; 15 positions match TRBD2. The CDR3 totals 15 residues. V trimming: 5 bases; J trimming: 5 bases; junction bases outside the gene matches: 3. The V gene's germline CDR1 is MNHEY and CDR2 SVGAGI.

This chain uses TRBV6-5 with TRBJ1-1; maybe TRBD1 (5 bases). CDR1 and CDR2 from the germline V gene are MNHEY and SVGAGI. This CDR3 region has 15 residues. V was cut by 6 bases and J by 1 base, with 15 bases left in between. The CDR3 DNA follows: TGTGCCAGCAGCCCTCCCTCACAGGCGAACACTGAAGCTTTCTTT. This translates into CASSPPSQANTEAFF.

The chain uses TRBV27 and TRBJ1-6, with 7 bases fitting TRBD1. Per the germline V gene, CDR1 is MNHEY and CDR2 is SMNVEV (reference sequence). There are 14 residues in the CDR3. V lost 6 bases and J lost 8; bases outside the gene matches: 7. The CDR3 spells CASRLTGDDSPLHF. The CDR3 DNA sequence: TGTGCCAGCAGATTAACAGGGGACGATTCACCCCTCCACTTT.

The genes are TRBV29-1 and TRBJ2-7; TRBD2 matches 10 bases. The CDR3 runs 14 residues. Germline lookup yields CDR1 SQVTM and CDR2 ANQGSEA. The V segment lost 6 bases and the J segment 3 bases; nucleotides outside the gene matches: 8. The CDR3, as DNA: TGCAGCGTCGGGCCTAGCGGGAGAGGCTACGAGCAGTACTTC. This translates into CSVGPSGRGYEQYF.

This clone was seen a handful of times. The chain has TRBV7-9 and TRBJ1-3; maybe TRBD1 (6 bases). CDR1 is SEHNR, CDR2 FQNEAQ, per germline (reference sequence). This CDR3 has 15 amino acids. Deletions cut 7 bases from V and 0 bases from J, with 13 bases between. CDR3 protein: CASTPTGTSGNTIYF. Here the CDR3 DNA reads TGTGCCAGCACCCCGACAGGTACCTCTGGAAACACCATATATTTT.

The genes are TRBV6-6 and TRBJ2-7; 9 nucleotides match TRBD1. CDR1 and CDR2 (germline): MNHNY, SVGAGI (reference sequence). There are 14 residues in the CDR3. Unmatched junction bases numbered 10, after V lost 8 bases and J lost 5 bases. CDR3 protein: CASRRDRVVDEQYF. The CDR3 coding sequence is TGTGCCAGCCGCCGGGACAGGGTGGTCGACGAGCAGTACTTC.

V is TRBV30 and J is TRBJ1-2; 7 nucleotides line up with TRBD1. Germline V gene sequence: CDR1 GTSNPN, CDR2 SVGIG (reference sequence). There are 12 residues in the CDR3. V dropped 5 bases and J dropped 4; count of bases not matched to a gene: 4. As DNA, the CDR3 is TGTGCCTGGGGACAGGCCCTCTATGGCTACACCTTC. Its translation: CAWGQALYGYTF.